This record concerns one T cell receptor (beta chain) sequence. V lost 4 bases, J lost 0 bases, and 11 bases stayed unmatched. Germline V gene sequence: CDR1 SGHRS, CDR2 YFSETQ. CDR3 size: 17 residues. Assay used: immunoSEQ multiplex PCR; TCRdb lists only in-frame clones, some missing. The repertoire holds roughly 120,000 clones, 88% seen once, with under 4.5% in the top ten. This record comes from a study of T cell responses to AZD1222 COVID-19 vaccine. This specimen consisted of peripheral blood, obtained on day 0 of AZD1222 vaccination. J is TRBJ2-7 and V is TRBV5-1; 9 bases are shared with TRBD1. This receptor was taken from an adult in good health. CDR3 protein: CASSQAPPGQGSYEQYF. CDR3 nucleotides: TGCGCCAGCAGCCAGGCCCCGCCGGGACAGGGCTCCTACGAGCAGTACTTC.